These 12 T cell receptor beta chains were sequenced from one sample in a study of shared clonotypes between healthy human individuals. Sequenced by immunoSEQ multiplex PCR; TCRdb stores in-frame clones only, minus some. The sample has over a million clones; around 97% are singletons. Sequencing input: naive CD4+ T cells sorted from blood. Subset defined: CD45RA+ positively selected. Every receptor here comes from a man aged 25 to 40 in good health.

This chain connects TRBV11-2 to TRBJ2-7; a possible D gene is TRBD2 (6 bases). The germline V gene encodes CDR1 SGHAT and CDR2 FQNNGV. The CDR3 spans 12 residues. V lost 0 bases and J 11 bases, leaving 11 bases between the germline ends. The CDR3 bases are TGTGCCAGCAGCTTAGAGGGGTGGGAGGAGTACTTC. Translating gives CASSLEGWEEYF.

The chain joins TRBV5-8 to TRBJ1-1; no firm D call. This CDR3 contains 15 residues. V lost 3 bases and J 3 bases, leaving 15 bases between the germline ends. The V gene's germline CDR1 is SGHTS and CDR2 YDEGEE. The CDR3 protein is CASSSPLREDTEAFF. The CDR3 nucleotides are TGTGCCAGCAGCTCTCCTTTAAGGGAGGACACTGAAGCTTTCTTT.

The V gene is TRBV9, the J gene TRBJ2-2; no definite D call. Trimming shortened V by 0 bases and J by 0 bases, and 9 bases separated the two germline ends. CDR1 is SGDLS and CDR2 is YYNGEE in the germline V gene. The CDR3 totals 16 residues. The CDR3 loop reads CASSVGIRANTGELFF. CDR3 in DNA: TGTGCCAGCAGCGTAGGGATTAGAGCGAACACCGGGGAGCTGTTTTTT.

The V and J genes are TRBV7-3 and TRBJ2-2, with TRBD2 identical over 11 bases. There are 16 residues in the CDR3. CDR1 and CDR2 (germline): SGHTA, FQGTGA. V trimming: 4 bases; J trimming: 4 bases; junction bases outside the gene matches: 5. The DNA for the CDR3 is TGTGCCAGCAGCTCACAACTAGCGGGAGCCACCGGGGAGCTGTTTTTT. Translating gives CASSSQLAGATGELFF.

The genes are TRBV6-1 and TRBJ2-2, with D tentatively TRBD1 (5 bases). There are 14 residues in the CDR3. V was clipped by 2 bases and J by 5 bases, with 9 bases between them. CDR1 and CDR2 from the germline V gene are MNHNS and SASEGT. The CDR3 loop is CASSERQGTGELFF. CDR3 nucleotides: TGTGCCAGCAGTGAACGCCAGGGAACCGGGGAGCTGTTTTTT.

Note on this clone: In the same sample, other DNA sequences code for this CDR3. CDR3 loop: CASSLGTLNTEAFF. CDR3 DNA: TGCGCCAGCAGCTTGGGGACCTTGAACACTGAAGCTTTCTTT. The rearrangement uses TRBV5-1 and TRBJ1-1; D is uncertain. Trimming removed 0 bases from V and 0 bases from J, with 6 bases in between. The germline gives CDR1 SGHRS, CDR2 YFSETQ. This CDR3 has 14 residues.

The genes are TRBV10-1 and TRBJ2-3, with 12 bases fitting TRBD1. Looked up from germline, CDR1 is WNHNN and CDR2 is SYGVQD (reference sequence). The CDR3 contains 15 residues. Losses at the gene ends were 5 bases for V and 7 bases for J; bases not matched to a gene: 7. The CDR3 DNA is TGCGCCAGCAGTTGGGACAGGGGGCTGGGAAATACGCAGTATTTT. Translated, it gives CASSWDRGLGNTQYF.

V and J are TRBV5-1 and TRBJ2-7, with 7 nucleotides matching TRBD1. Trimming took 1 base from V and 4 from J; bases not matched to a gene: 17. This CDR3 has 18 residues. CDR1 is SGHRS, CDR2 YFSETQ, per germline. The CDR3 loop is CASSLKLLGTVGLYEQYF. CDR3 nucleotide sequence: TGCGCCAGCAGCTTGAAGTTGCTCGGGACAGTTGGGTTGTACGAGCAGTACTTC. The full variable domain, rest sourced from reference TRBV5-1 and TRBJ2-7, is KAGVTQTPRYLIKTRGQQVTLSCSPISGHRSVSWYQQTPGQGLQFLFEYFSETQRNKGNFPGRFSGRQFSNSRSEMNVSTLELGDSALYLCASSLKLLGTVGLYEQYFGPGTRLTVT.

V and J are TRBV18 and TRBJ1-2, with a tentative D call TRBD1 (6 bases). CDR3 length equals 12 residues. V was trimmed by 3 bases and J by 6 bases, leaving 8 bases between them. CDR1 is KGHSH and CDR2 is LQKENI in the germline V gene. The CDR3 reads CASSPAGDGYTF. For the CDR3, the DNA is TGTGCCAGCTCACCGGCAGGGGATGGCTACACCTTC.

The chain recombines TRBV5-1 with TRBJ2-5, with 10 bases lining up with TRBD2. The length of the CDR3 is 14 residues. Germline V gene lookup returns CDR1 SGHRS and CDR2 YFSETQ. The J segment lost 4 bases and the V segment lost 4 bases, leaving 4 bases of the junction unmatched. The CDR3 sequence is CASSLAGASETQYF. The DNA for the CDR3 is TGCGCCAGCAGCCTAGCGGGAGCGTCAGAGACCCAGTACTTC.

The gene calls are TRBV6-5 and TRBJ2-3; D could derive from TRBD1 or TRBD2 (5 bases each). Germline V gene data show CDR1 as MNHEY and CDR2 as SVGAGI. The CDR3 totals 15 residues. V was trimmed by 6 bases and J by 3 bases, leaving 16 bases between them. The CDR3 here is CASSSGTHRTDTQYF. The CDR3 nucleotides are TGTGCCAGCAGCTCCGGGACGCATCGAACAGATACGCAGTATTTT.

The chain links TRBV7-2 to TRBJ2-1; a weak D match, TRBD1 (5 bases). Germline CDR1 reads SGHTA; CDR2 reads FQGNSA. This CDR3 has 15 residues. V was pared by 2 bases and J by 0 bases, with 8 bases between. The CDR3: CASSLQGSSYNEQFF. The CDR3 DNA sequence: TGTGCCAGCAGCTTACAGGGCAGCTCCTACAATGAGCAGTTCTTC.